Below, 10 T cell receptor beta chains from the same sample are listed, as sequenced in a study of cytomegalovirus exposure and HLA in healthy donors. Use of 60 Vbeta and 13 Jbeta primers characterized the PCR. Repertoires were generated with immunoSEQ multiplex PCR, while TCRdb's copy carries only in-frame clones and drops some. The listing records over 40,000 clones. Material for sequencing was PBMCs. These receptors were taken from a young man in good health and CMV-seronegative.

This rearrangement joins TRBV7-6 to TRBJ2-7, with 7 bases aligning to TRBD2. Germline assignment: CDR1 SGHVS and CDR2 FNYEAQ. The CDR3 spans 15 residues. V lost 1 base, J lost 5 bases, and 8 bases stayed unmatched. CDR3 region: CASSLGTSALHEQYF. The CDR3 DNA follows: TGTGCCAGCAGCTTAGGGACTAGTGCTCTCCACGAGCAGTACTTC.

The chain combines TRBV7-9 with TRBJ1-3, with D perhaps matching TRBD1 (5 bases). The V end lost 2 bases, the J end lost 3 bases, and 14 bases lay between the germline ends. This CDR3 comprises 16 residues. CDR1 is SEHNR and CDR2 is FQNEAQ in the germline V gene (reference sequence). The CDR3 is CASSLSRVEFGNTIYF. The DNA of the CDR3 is TGTGCCAGCAGCTTAAGCAGGGTGGAATTTGGAAACACCATATATTTT.

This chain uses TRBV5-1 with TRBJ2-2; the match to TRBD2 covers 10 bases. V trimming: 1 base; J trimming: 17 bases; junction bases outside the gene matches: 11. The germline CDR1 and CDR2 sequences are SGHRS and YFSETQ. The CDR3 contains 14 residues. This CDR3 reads CASSLRGTSGDTFF. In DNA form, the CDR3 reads TGCGCCAGCAGCTTGAGGGGAACTAGCGGGGATACCTTTTTT.

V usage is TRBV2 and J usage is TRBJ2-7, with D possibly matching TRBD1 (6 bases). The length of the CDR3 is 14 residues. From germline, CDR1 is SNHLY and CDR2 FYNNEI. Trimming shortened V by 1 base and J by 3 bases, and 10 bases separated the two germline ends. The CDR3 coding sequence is TGTGCCAGCAGTGAAGGGCAGGGGAGCTACGAGCAGTACTTC. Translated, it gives CASSEGQGSYEQYF.

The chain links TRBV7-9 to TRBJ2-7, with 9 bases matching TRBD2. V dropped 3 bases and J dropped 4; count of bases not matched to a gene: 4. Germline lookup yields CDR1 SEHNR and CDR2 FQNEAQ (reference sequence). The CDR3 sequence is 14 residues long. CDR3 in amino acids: CASSFPSGVYEQYF. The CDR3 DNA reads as TGTGCCAGCAGCTTTCCTAGCGGGGTGTACGAGCAGTACTTC.

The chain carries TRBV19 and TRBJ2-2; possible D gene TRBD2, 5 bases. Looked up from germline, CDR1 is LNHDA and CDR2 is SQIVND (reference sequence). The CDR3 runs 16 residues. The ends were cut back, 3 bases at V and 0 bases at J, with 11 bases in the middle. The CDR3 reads CASSITGTANTGELFF. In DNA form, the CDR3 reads TGTGCCAGTAGTATCACGGGAACGGCGAACACCGGGGAGCTGTTTTTT. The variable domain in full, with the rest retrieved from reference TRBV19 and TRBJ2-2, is DGGITQSPKYLFRKEGQNVTLSCEQNLNHDAMYWYRQDPGQGLRLIYYSQIVNDFQKGDIAEGYSVSREKKESFPLTVTSAQKNPTAFYLCASSITGTANTGELFFGEGSRLTVL.

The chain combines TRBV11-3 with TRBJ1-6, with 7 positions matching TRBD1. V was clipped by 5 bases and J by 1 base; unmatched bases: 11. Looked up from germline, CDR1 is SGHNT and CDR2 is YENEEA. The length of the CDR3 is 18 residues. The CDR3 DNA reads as TGTGCCAGCAGCGCCCCCCGAGACAGGGAATCCTATAATTCACCCCTCCACTTT. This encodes CASSAPRDRESYNSPLHF.

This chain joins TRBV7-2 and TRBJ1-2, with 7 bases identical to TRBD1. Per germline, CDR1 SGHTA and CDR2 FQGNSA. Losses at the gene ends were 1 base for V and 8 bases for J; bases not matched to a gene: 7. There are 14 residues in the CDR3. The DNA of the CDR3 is TGTGCCAGCAGCTTAGACCGACAGGGTGGGGGCTACACCTTC. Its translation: CASSLDRQGGGYTF.

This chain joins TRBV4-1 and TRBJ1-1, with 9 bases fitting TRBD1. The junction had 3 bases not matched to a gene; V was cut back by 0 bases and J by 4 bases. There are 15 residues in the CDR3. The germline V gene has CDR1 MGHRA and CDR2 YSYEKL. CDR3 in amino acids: CASSQDEQGATEAFF. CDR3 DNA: TGCGCCAGCAGCCAAGATGAACAGGGGGCCACTGAAGCTTTCTTT.

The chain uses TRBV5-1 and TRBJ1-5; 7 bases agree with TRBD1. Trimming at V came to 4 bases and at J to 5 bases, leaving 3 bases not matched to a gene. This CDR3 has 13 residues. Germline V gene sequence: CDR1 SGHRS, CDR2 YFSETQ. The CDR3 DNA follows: TGCGCCAGCAGCCAGACAGGGCATCAGCCCCAGCATTTT. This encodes CASSQTGHQPQHF.